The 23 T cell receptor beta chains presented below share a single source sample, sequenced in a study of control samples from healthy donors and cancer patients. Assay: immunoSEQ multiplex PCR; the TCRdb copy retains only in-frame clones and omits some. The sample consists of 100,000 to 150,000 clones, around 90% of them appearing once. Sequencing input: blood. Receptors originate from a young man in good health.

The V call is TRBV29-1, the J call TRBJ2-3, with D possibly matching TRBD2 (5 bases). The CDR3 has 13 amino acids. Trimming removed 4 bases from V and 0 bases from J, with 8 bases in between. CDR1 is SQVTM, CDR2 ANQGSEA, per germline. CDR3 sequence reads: CSVGTPSTDTQYF. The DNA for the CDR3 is TGCAGCGTTGGGACTCCTAGCACAGATACGCAGTATTTT.

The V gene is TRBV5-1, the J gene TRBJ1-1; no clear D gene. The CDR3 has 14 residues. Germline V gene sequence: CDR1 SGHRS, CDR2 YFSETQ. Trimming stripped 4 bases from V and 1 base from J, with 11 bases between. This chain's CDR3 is CASSPGQENTEAFF. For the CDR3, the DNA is TGCGCCAGCAGCCCCGGCCAAGAGAACACTGAAGCTTTCTTT.

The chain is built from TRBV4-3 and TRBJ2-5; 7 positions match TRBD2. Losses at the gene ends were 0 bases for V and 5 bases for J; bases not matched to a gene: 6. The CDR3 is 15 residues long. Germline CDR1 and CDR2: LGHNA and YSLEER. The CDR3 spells CASSQDGRAGETQYF. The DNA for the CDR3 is TGCGCCAGCAGCCAAGATGGGAGGGCAGGGGAGACCCAGTACTTC.

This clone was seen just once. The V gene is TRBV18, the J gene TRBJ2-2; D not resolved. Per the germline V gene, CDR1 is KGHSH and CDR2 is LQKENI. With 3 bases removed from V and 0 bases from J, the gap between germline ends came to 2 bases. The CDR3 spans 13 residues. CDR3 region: CASSPPNTGELFF. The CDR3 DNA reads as TGTGCCAGCTCACCCCCGAACACCGGGGAGCTGTTTTTT.

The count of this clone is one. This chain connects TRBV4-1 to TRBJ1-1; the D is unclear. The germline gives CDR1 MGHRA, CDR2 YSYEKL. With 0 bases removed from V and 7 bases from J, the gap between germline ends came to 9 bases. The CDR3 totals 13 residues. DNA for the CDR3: TGCGCCAGCAGCCAAGAGGATGGGGATGAAGCTTTCTTT. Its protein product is CASSQEDGDEAFF.

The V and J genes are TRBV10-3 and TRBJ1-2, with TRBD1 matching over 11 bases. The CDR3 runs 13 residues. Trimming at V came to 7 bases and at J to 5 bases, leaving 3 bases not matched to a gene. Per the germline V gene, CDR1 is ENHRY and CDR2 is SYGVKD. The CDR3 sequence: CAITWDRGYGYTF. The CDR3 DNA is TGTGCCATCACTTGGGACAGGGGGTATGGCTACACCTTC.

In DNA form, the CDR3 reads TGTGCCAGCAGCGCTTCTAGCGGCCAGAGGAATGAGCAGTTCTTC. Protein product: CASSASSGQRNEQFF. This chain links TRBV9 with TRBJ2-1; 7 positions agree with TRBD2. V dropped 3 bases and J dropped 7; count of bases not matched to a gene: 10. The CDR3 is made up of 15 amino acids. Germline values: CDR1 SGDLS, CDR2 YYNGEE.

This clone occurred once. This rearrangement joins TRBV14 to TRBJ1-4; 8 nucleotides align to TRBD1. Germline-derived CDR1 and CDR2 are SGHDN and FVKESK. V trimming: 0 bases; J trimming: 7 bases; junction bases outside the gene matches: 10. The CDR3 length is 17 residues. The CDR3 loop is CASSQDLGQGLGEKLFF. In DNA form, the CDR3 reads TGTGCCAGCAGCCAAGATCTTGGACAGGGTCTGGGTGAAAAACTGTTTTTT. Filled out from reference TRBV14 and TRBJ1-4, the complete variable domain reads EAGVTQFPSHSVIEKGQTVTLRCDPISGHDNLYWYRRVMGKEIKFLLHFVKESKQDESGMPNNRFLAERTGGTYSTLKVQPAELEDSGVYFCASSQDLGQGLGEKLFFGSGTQLSVL.

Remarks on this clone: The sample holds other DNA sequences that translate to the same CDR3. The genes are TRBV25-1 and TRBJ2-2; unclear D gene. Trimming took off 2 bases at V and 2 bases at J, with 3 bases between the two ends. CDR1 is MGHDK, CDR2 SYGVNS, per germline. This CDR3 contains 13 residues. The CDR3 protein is CASSERNTGELFF. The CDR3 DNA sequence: TGTGCCAGCAGTGAAAGAAACACCGGGGAGCTGTTTTTT.

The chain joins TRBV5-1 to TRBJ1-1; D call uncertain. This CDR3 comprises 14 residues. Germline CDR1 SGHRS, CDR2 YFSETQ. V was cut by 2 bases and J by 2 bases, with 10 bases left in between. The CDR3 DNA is TGCGCCAGCAGCTTATTTAAGGGCAACACTGAAGCTTTCTTT. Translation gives CASSLFKGNTEAFF. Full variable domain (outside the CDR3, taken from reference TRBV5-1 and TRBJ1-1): KAGVTQTPRYLIKTRGQQVTLSCSPISGHRSVSWYQQTPGQGLQFLFEYFSETQRNKGNFPGRFSGRQFSNSRSEMNVSTLELGDSALYLCASSLFKGNTEAFFGQGTRLTVV.

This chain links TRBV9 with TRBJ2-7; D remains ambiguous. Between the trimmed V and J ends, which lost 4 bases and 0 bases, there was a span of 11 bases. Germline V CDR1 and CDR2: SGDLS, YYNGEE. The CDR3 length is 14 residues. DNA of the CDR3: TGTGCCAGCAGCCCCGCGAGTCTCTCCTACGAGCAGTACTTC. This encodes CASSPASLSYEQYF.

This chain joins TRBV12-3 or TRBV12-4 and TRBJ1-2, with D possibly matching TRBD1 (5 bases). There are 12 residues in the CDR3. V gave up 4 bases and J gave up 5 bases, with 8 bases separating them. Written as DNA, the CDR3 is TGTGCCAGCAGTTCCAGGGTTTATGGCTACACCTTC. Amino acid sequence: CASSSRVYGYTF.

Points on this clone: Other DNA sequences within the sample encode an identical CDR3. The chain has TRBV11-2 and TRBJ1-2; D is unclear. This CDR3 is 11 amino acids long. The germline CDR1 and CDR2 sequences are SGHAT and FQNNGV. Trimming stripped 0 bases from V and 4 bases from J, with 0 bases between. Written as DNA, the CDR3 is TGTGCCAGCAGCTTAGACTATGGCTACACCTTC. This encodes CASSLDYGYTF.

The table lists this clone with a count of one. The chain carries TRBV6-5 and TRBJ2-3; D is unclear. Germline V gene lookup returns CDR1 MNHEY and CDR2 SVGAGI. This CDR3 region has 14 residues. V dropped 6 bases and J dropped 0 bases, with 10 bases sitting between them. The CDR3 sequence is CASRHPTSTDTQYF. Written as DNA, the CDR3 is TGTGCCAGCAGACACCCGACAAGCACAGATACGCAGTATTTT.

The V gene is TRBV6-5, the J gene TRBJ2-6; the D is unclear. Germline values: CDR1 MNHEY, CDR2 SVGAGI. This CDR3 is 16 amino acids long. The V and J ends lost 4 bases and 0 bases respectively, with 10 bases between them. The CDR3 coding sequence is TGTGCCAGCAGTTCTCGGACCGCCTCTGGGGCCAACGTCCTGACTTTC. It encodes CASSSRTASGANVLTF.

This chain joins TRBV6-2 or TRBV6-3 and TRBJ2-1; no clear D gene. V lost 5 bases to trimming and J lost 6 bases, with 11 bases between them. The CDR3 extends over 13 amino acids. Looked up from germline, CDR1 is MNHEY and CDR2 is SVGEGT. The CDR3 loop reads CASSTGSGNEQFF. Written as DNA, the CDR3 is TGTGCCAGCAGTACCGGTTCGGGCAATGAGCAGTTCTTC.

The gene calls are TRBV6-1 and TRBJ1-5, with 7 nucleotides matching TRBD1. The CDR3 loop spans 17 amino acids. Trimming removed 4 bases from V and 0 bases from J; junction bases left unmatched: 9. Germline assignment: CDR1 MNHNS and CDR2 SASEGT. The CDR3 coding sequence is TGTGCCAGCAGTGTCGTTGACAGGGAATATAGCAATCAGCCCCAGCATTTT. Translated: CASSVVDREYSNQPQHF.

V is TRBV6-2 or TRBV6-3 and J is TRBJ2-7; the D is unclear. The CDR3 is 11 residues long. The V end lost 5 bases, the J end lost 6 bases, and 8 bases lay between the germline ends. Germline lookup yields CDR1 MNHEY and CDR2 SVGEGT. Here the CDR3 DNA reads TGTGCCAGCAGTAAGAAGAGCGAGCAGTACTTC. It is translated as CASSKKSEQYF.

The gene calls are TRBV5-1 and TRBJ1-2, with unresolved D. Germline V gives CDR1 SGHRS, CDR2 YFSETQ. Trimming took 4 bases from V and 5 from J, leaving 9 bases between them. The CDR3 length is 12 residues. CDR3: CASSPTDYGYTF. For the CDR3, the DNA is TGCGCCAGCAGCCCGACTGATTATGGCTACACCTTC.

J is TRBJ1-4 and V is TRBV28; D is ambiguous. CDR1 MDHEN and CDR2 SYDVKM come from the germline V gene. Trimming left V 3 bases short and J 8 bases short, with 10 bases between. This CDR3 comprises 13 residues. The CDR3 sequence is CASSFVLFEKLFF. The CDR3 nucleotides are TGTGCCAGCAGTTTTGTTCTTTTCGAAAAACTGTTTTTT. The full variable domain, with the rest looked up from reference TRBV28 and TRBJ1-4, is DVKVTQSSRYLVKRTGEKVFLECVQDMDHENMFWYRQDPGLGLRLIYFSYDVKMKEKGDIPEGYSVSREKKERFSLILESASTNQTSMYLCASSFVLFEKLFFGSGTQLSVL.

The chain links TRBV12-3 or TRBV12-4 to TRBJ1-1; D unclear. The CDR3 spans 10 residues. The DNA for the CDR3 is TGTGCTACAGCGAACACTGAAGCTTTCTTT. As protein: CATANTEAFF.

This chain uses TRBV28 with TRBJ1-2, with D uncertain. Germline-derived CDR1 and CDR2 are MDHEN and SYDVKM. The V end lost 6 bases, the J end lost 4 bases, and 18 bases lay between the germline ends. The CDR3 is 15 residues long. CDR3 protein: CASSLRAGGFYGYTF. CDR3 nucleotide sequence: TGTGCCAGCAGCCTAAGGGCGGGTGGGTTCTATGGCTACACCTTC.

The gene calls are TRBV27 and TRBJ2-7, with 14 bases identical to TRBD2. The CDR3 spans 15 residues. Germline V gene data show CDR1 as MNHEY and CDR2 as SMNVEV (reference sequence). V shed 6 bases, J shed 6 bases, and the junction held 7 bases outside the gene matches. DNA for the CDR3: TGTGCCAGCAGCCCAAAAGGGACTAGCGGGAGCGAGCAGTACGTC. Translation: CASSPKGTSGSEQYV.